The present T cell receptor (beta chain) was sequenced within a study of blood T cells in healthy people across ages. Next came a second PCR, run for about 6 to 12 cycles, which used a sample-barcoded 5' primer along with a J-beta primer mix. Each CDR3 protein gets one entry after TCRdb re-called the 5' RACE reads with MiXCR. The sample has around 940,000 distinct CDR3 sequences; around 54% are singletons. CDR3 size: 14 residues. Germline CDR1 and CDR2: MGHRA and YSYEKL. V was pared by 1 base and J by 6 bases, with 13 bases between. This clonotype has a handful of counts. The V and J genes are TRBV4-1 and TRBJ2-7; D is unclear. Sequenced: blood. The clonotype was recovered from a woman in her sixties or seventies in good health. CDR3 DNA sequence: TGCGCCAGCAGCCAAGTTGTGTGGTCTTCCGAGCAGTACTTC. Its protein is CASSQVVWSSEQYF.